These 20 T cell receptor beta chains were all obtained from the same sample, sequenced in a study of T cells in Graves' hyperthyroidism and ophthalmopathy. Amplification yielded TCR beta CDR3 regions, with RNA transcripts as the source. First-round RT-PCR with HTBI primers amplified the TCR CDR3 region. TCRdb itself ran the multiplex PCR reads through MiXCR, one entry per CDR3 protein. The data show hundreds of thousands of distinct CDR3 sequences, less than 25% seen once. The sequenced sample was blood. The receptor source for this set is a man aged 30 to 45 with Graves' ophthalmopathy.

The chain combines TRBV4-3 with TRBJ1-1; D call uncertain. The CDR3 sequence is 14 residues long. Trimming cost V 1 base and J 0 bases, with 6 bases left between them. The germline CDR1 and CDR2 sequences are LGHNA and YSLEER. CDR3 in amino acids: CASSQVSMNTEAFF. CDR3 DNA: TGCGCCAGCAGCCAAGTATCCATGAACACTGAAGCTTTCTTT.

This clonotype was found a few times. Compared with germline, one end of the junction differs, possibly owing to a read error. The chain combines TRBV6-1 with TRBJ2-5; tentatively, D is TRBD1 (7 bases). This CDR3 comprises 19 residues. In germline, CDR1 is MNHNS, CDR2 SASEGT. The CDR3 reads CASSPGGGGGGLRQETQCF. CDR3 in DNA: TGTGCCAGCAGCCCTGGAGGGGGAGGAGGGGGCTTACGTCAAGAGACCCAGTGCTTC.

This clonotype was counted at least ten times. This chain connects TRBV11-2 to TRBJ1-4; D uncertain. The CDR3 spans 14 residues. Trimming left V 3 bases short and J 0 bases short, with 5 bases between. The V gene's germline CDR1 is SGHAT and CDR2 FQNNGV. CDR3 coding DNA: TGTGCCAGCAGCTTGGGAACAACTAATGAAAAACTGTTTTTT. Translation gives CASSLGTTNEKLFF.

This clonotype was picked up many times. The J gene is TRBJ2-7, the V gene TRBV11-2, with a weak D call TRBD2 (6 bases). Trimming stripped 5 bases from V and 0 bases from J, with 11 bases between. CDR3 length: 14 residues. Looked up from germline, CDR1 is SGHAT and CDR2 is FQNNGV. The CDR3 reads CASSLASVSYEQYF. The CDR3 coding sequence is TGTGCCAGCAGCCTCGCTAGCGTCTCCTACGAGCAGTACTTC.

This chain links TRBV5-1 with TRBJ2-5, with D tentatively TRBD1 or TRBD2 (5 bases each). Germline V gives CDR1 SGHRS, CDR2 YFSETQ. CDR3 size: 16 residues. Trimming shortened V by 0 bases and J by 5 bases, and 17 bases separated the two germline ends. The CDR3 loop is CASSLGLGATPETQYF. CDR3 bases: TGCGCCAGCAGCTTGGGGCTCGGGGCGACCCCGGAGACCCAGTACTTC.

The V gene is TRBV4-3, the J gene TRBJ2-5, with 8 bases fitting TRBD1. This CDR3 has 15 amino acids. The junction had 1 base not matched to a gene; V was cut back by 1 base and J by 0 bases. Germline V lookup: CDR1 LGHNA, CDR2 YSLEER. CDR3 DNA sequence: TGCGCCAGCAGCCAAGGGGGACAGGACCAAGAGACCCAGTACTTC. Protein product: CASSQGGQDQETQYF.

This clonotype was detected only a few times. The rearrangement joins TRBV12-3 or TRBV12-4 to TRBJ2-1; perhaps TRBD2 as D (5 bases). The CDR3 consists of 12 residues. Trimming shortened V by 5 bases and J by 11 bases, and 13 bases separated the two germline ends. CDR3 in DNA: TGTGCCAGCAGTCCCCGGGGTAGCCAGCAGTTCTTC. Translating gives CASSPRGSQQFF.

The CDR3 region is CASSFWAGGQPQHF. Here the CDR3 DNA reads TGTGCCAGCAGCTTCTGGGCAGGAGGGCAGCCCCAGCATTTT. The gene calls are TRBV5-6 and TRBJ1-5; D is unclear. The V and J ends lost 2 bases and 7 bases respectively, with 13 bases between them. Germline CDR1 reads SGHDT; CDR2 reads YYEEEE. This CDR3 spans 14 amino acids.

The CDR3 spells CASSSPASRGPYEQYF. Here the CDR3 DNA reads TGTGCCAGCAGTTCCCCCGCCTCCCGAGGCCCCTACGAGCAGTACTTC. V usage is TRBV28 and J usage is TRBJ2-7; no clear D. Deletions cut 4 bases from V and 2 bases from J, with 18 bases between. The length of the CDR3 is 16 residues. Germline CDR1 reads MDHEN; CDR2 reads SYDVKM.

Note on this clonotype: Likely a read error: the CDR3 ends without its conserved phenylalanine or tryptophan. V and J are TRBV5-8 and TRBJ1-5; D is unresolved. Germline loops: CDR1 SGHTS, CDR2 YDEGEE. V lost 0 bases and J lost 3, with 10 bases in between. CDR3 length: 15 residues. CDR3 bases: TGTGCCAGCAGCTTGGCTGGGCAGTACAATCAGCCCCAGCATCTT. Encoded protein: CASSLAGQYNQPQHL.

This clonotype has a handful of counts. A much larger clone differs by one base, so this may be a read error. Here the CDR3 DNA reads TGTACCAGCAGCTCCCGTTATACTGAAGCTTTCTTT. Its protein is CTSSSRYTEAFF. This chain joins TRBV5-5 and TRBJ1-1, with D uncertain. Looked up from germline, CDR1 is SGHKS and CDR2 is YYEKEE (reference sequence). This CDR3 is built from 12 residues.

This clonotype was found many times. The gene calls are TRBV6-1 and TRBJ2-2, with D possibly being TRBD1 or TRBD2 (5 bases each). Per the germline V gene, CDR1 is MNHNS and CDR2 is SASEGT. Trimming cost V 7 bases and J 1 base, with 10 bases left between them. CDR3 length: 14 residues. CDR3 DNA sequence: TGTGCCAGCAAAAAGGGACGGAACACCGGGGAGCTGTTTTTT. Amino acids: CASKKGRNTGELFF.

The gene calls are TRBV6-1 and TRBJ2-5; TRBD2 matches 7 bases. This CDR3 is built from 14 residues. Germline V gives CDR1 MNHNS, CDR2 SASEGT. V dropped 5 bases and J dropped 4; count of bases not matched to a gene: 7. In DNA form, the CDR3 reads TGTGCCAGCAGTTCCTGGCGGGGGTTAGAGACCCAGTACTTC. Translated: CASSSWRGLETQYF.

The rearrangement links TRBV27 to TRBJ1-4; D possibly corresponds to TRBD1 (5 bases). Trimming cost V 8 bases and J 7 bases, with 11 bases left between them. This CDR3 is built from 12 residues. Per germline, CDR1 MNHEY and CDR2 SMNVEV (reference sequence). CDR3 DNA sequence: TGTGCCAGCGGCCAGGGCAGTGAAAAACTGTTTTTT. Protein sequence: CASGQGSEKLFF.

CDR3 sequence reads: CASSLIGVGNQPQHF. Here the CDR3 DNA reads TGTGCCAGCAGTTTAATAGGGGTGGGAAATCAGCCCCAGCATTTT. The rearrangement uses TRBV28 and TRBJ1-5; weak D call: TRBD1 (5 bases). V lost 2 bases and J 4 bases, leaving 12 bases between the germline ends. The CDR3 has 15 amino acids. Germline CDR1 and CDR2: MDHEN and SYDVKM. Full variable domain (rest looked up from reference TRBV28 and TRBJ1-5): DVKVTQSSRYLVKRTGEKVFLECVQDMDHENMFWYRQDPGLGLRLIYFSYDVKMKEKGDIPEGYSVSREKKERFSLILESASTNQTSMYLCASSLIGVGNQPQHFGDGTRLSIL.

A remark on this clonotype: Germline and junction disagree at one end, which may indicate a read error. This chain links TRBV12-3 or TRBV12-4 with TRBJ1-5; 8 bases agree with TRBD1. The CDR3 spans 10 residues. CDR3 region: CDRGFQPQHF. CDR3 bases: TGCGACAGGGGATTTCAGCCCCAGCATTTT.

The CDR3 reads CASSLTGTGGGYTF. CDR3 nucleotides: TGTGCCAGCAGCCTAACCGGGACAGGAGGTGGCTACACCTTC. This chain uses TRBV3-1 with TRBJ1-2; TRBD1 aligns across 8 bases. The CDR3 length is 14 residues. V lost 4 bases to trimming and J lost 7 bases; unmatched junction nucleotides: 8. Germline V gene sequence: CDR1 LGHDT, CDR2 YNNKEL (reference sequence).

This clonotype showed up many times. V usage is TRBV12-3 or TRBV12-4 and J usage is TRBJ2-2, with 9 bases matching TRBD2. V lost 6 bases, J lost 9 bases, and 14 bases stayed unmatched. The CDR3 contains 16 residues. This CDR3 reads CASSQPRGRASRELFF. DNA for the CDR3: TGTGCCAGCAGCCAACCCCGCGGGAGGGCGAGCAGGGAGCTGTTTTTT.

This chain joins TRBV6-2 or TRBV6-3 and TRBJ1-4; 7 nucleotides agree with TRBD1. The CDR3 loop spans 13 amino acids. V gave up 9 bases and J gave up 6 bases; unmatched junction bases: 7. The V gene's germline CDR1 is MNHEY and CDR2 SVGEGT. DNA of the CDR3: TGTGCCAGTGAAGACAGGGTCGATGAAAAACTGTTTTTT. This gives the protein CASEDRVDEKLFF.

The table lists this clonotype with many counts. This chain links TRBV9 with TRBJ1-1; perhaps TRBD1 as D (6 bases). Germline CDR1 and CDR2: SGDLS and YYNGEE. The CDR3 length is 14 residues. Trimming took off 3 bases at V and 5 bases at J, with 14 bases between the two ends. CDR3: CASSGGGARTEAFF. In nucleotides, the CDR3 is TGTGCCAGCAGCGGGGGGGGGGCAAGAACTGAAGCTTTCTTT.